This T cell receptor beta chain was sequenced for a study of shared clonotypes between healthy human individuals. Findings and limits, study-wide: Of the naive CD4 clonotypes, roughly 5.5% were shared across a handful of donors.

Generated by immunoSEQ multiplex PCR, the TCRdb table keeps only in-frame clones and is missing some. The sample lists 2 million to 2.5 million clones, almost 96% occurring once. This CDR3 region has 16 residues. The germline V gene has CDR1 SGHRS and CDR2 YFSETQ. V trimming: 4 bases; J trimming: 5 bases; junction bases outside the gene matches: 10. As regards this clone: Antigen specificity is unknown.

The sample was naive CD4+ T cells sorted from blood. Noted subset: CD45RA+ positively selected. The clonotype originates from a man in his late teens or twenties in good health. The V and J genes are TRBV5-1 and TRBJ2-5, with TRBD2 matching over 11 bases. CDR3 protein: CASSITGLAVGETQYF. For the CDR3, the DNA is TGCGCCAGCAGCATTACGGGACTAGCGGTGGGGGAGACCCAGTACTTC.